The 18 T cell receptor beta chains given below trace back to one sample, sequenced in a study of spatial heterogeneity in lung cancer. Findings of the study overall: For expanded intratumoral alpha and beta TCRs, counts tracked tumor mutation counts.

Their specific antigens are unknown. TCRdb processed the 5' RACE reads anew with MiXCR; each CDR3 protein has one entry. Altogether about 27,000 distinct CDR3 sequences are present, just over 7% being singletons, with the ten largest covering about 24%. Time point in this sample: sample taken at primary tumor resection. The specimen was lung tumor tissue, collected at surgery. Receptors originate from a male donor with early-stage non-small cell lung cancer.

In its sample, this clonotype was seen many times. The V call is TRBV2, the J call TRBJ1-1; D is ambiguous. CDR3 length: 12 amino acids. Germline V lookup: CDR1 SNHLY, CDR2 FYNNEI. V was clipped by 8 bases and J by 11 bases, with 18 bases between them. The CDR3 nucleotides read TGTGCCAGCCTCGGAGATCGCCGGGAGGCTTTCTTT. Encoded protein: CASLGDRREAFF.

This clonotype was picked up many times. This rearrangement joins TRBV7-2 to TRBJ1-5, with D hard to call. CDR3 length: 13 amino acids. The ends were cut back, 3 bases at V and 1 base at J, with 4 bases in the middle. The germline gives CDR1 SGHTA, CDR2 FQGNSA. The CDR3 DNA reads TGTGCCAGCAGCTTCAAGAGCAATCAGCCCCAGCATTTT. This gives the protein CASSFKSNQPQHF.

This clonotype was counted ten times or more. The V call is TRBV7-9, the J call TRBJ1-6, with a possible D match to TRBD1 (5 bases). This CDR3 has 14 amino acids. CDR1 and CDR2 (germline): SEHNR, FQNEAQ (reference sequence). The V end lost 4 bases, the J end lost 10 bases, and 14 bases lay between the germline ends. The CDR3 is CASSSAGFRSPLHF. DNA for the CDR3: TGTGCCAGCAGCTCCGCAGGGTTCCGGTCACCCCTCCACTTT.

The sample holds a few counts of this clonotype. The chain employs TRBV11-2 and TRBJ2-3; TRBD2 might be the D (5 bases). The V end lost 1 base, the J end lost 2 bases, and 10 bases lay between the germline ends. Per germline, CDR1 SGHAT and CDR2 FQNNGV. The CDR3 loop spans 15 amino acids. CDR3 in DNA: TGTGCCAGCAGCTTAGTTGGGCTAGCCACAGATACGCAGTATTTT. Its translation is CASSLVGLATDTQYF.

This clonotype was counted many times. The chain recombines TRBV27 with TRBJ1-4; D gene uncertain. The CDR3 contains 14 residues. Deletions cut 4 bases from V and 8 bases from J, with 14 bases between. The germline V gene encodes CDR1 MNHEY and CDR2 SMNVEV (reference sequence). The CDR3 nucleotides are TGTGCCAGCAGTTCGCGGAGGTCGAACGAAAAACTGTTTTTT. Amino acids: CASSSRRSNEKLFF.

This clonotype was observed many times. The rearrangement uses TRBV5-1 and TRBJ2-5; 11 positions agree with TRBD2. Trimming cost V 2 bases and J 3 bases; bases outside gene matches: 3. CDR3 length equals 15 residues. The germline V gene encodes CDR1 SGHRS and CDR2 YFSETQ. CDR3 loop: CASSFSGGAEETQYF. DNA for the CDR3: TGCGCCAGCAGCTTTAGCGGGGGGGCGGAAGAGACCCAGTACTTC.

V gene TRBV7-8 combines with J gene TRBJ1-5; perhaps TRBD1 as D (5 bases). Trimming left V 1 base short and J 3 bases short, with 10 bases between. The CDR3 is 15 residues long. Germline loops: CDR1 SGHVS, CDR2 FQNEAQ. The CDR3 bases are TGTGCCAGCAGCTTAGAGATCAGGGTCAATCAGCCCCAGCATTTT. It translates to CASSLEIRVNQPQHF. Combining the CDR3 with reference TRBV7-8 and TRBJ1-5 gives the whole variable domain GAGVSQSPRYKVAKRGQDVALRCDPISGHVSLFWYQQALGQGPEFLTYFQNEAQLDKSGLPSDRFFAERPEGSVSTLKIQRTQQEDSAVYLCASSLEIRVNQPQHFGDGTRLSIL.

This clonotype was counted many times. The chain combines TRBV7-8 with TRBJ1-1, with a tentative D call TRBD1 (5 bases). V shed 1 base and J shed 1 base, with 10 bases lying between them. The CDR3 length is 15 residues. Germline loops: CDR1 SGHVS, CDR2 FQNEAQ. The CDR3 region has the DNA TGTGCCAGCAGCTTAGTCGGCAGGGAGAACACTGAAGCTTTCTTT. Translated, it gives CASSLVGRENTEAFF.

This clonotype was seen more than once but under ten times. A read error may account for a junction end that differs from germline. The chain recombines TRBV11-3 with TRBJ2-7, with D unresolved. The CDR3 is 9 amino acids. Per the germline V gene, CDR1 is SGHNT and CDR2 is YENEEA. Here the CDR3 reads CASSLEQHF. CDR3 sequence (DNA): TGTGCCAGCAGCTTAGAACAGCACTTC.

This clonotype was seen at least ten times. The J gene is TRBJ2-2, the V gene TRBV6-2 or TRBV6-3, with unresolved D. Trimming shortened V by 7 bases and J by 8 bases, and 8 bases separated the two germline ends. The V gene's germline CDR1 is MNHEY and CDR2 SVGEGT. The CDR3 has 11 residues. Here the CDR3 DNA reads TGTGCCAGCAAGAAGGAGGGGGAGCTGTTTTTT. It codes for CASKKEGELFF.

This clonotype was seen at least ten times. The chain joins TRBV20-1 to TRBJ2-3; either TRBD1 or TRBD2 may supply D (5 bases each). V lost 1 base and J lost 1, with 12 bases in between. This CDR3 is built from 15 residues. Germline assignment: CDR1 DFQATT and CDR2 SNEGSKA (reference sequence). CDR3 residues: CSARAGQRRTDTQYF. Written as DNA, the CDR3 is TGCAGTGCTAGAGCGGGGCAGCGTCGCACAGATACGCAGTATTTT.

DNA for the CDR3: TGCGCCAGCAGTAGGAGACAGGGGGCTACGCAGTATTTT. Translating it yields CASSRRQGATQYF. V and J are TRBV10-1 and TRBJ2-3; 10 bases are a match to TRBD1. Germline CDR1 and CDR2: WNHNN and SYGVQD (reference sequence). V trimming: 5 bases; J trimming: 8 bases; junction bases outside the gene matches: 4. The CDR3 is 13 residues long.

This clonotype was detected ten times or more. The chain links TRBV5-1 to TRBJ2-7; no firm D call. Trimming took off 0 bases at V and 2 bases at J, with 9 bases between the two ends. This CDR3 is built from 14 residues. Germline assignment: CDR1 SGHRS and CDR2 YFSETQ. The CDR3 sequence is CASSLGVFPYEQYF. The CDR3 coding sequence is TGCGCCAGCAGCTTGGGGGTCTTTCCCTACGAGCAGTACTTC.

The V and J genes are TRBV6-2 or TRBV6-3 and TRBJ1-5, with TRBD1 as a possible D gene (5 bases). The V gene's germline CDR1 is MNHEY and CDR2 SVGEGT. Between the trimmed V and J ends, which lost 2 bases and 1 base, there was a span of 15 bases. There are 17 residues in the CDR3. Here the CDR3 reads CASSYVRGRGSNQPQHF. In DNA form, the CDR3 reads TGTGCCAGCAGTTACGTACGGGGGAGAGGGAGCAATCAGCCCCAGCATTTT.

This clonotype occurred many times. This chain joins TRBV27 and TRBJ2-7; a weak D match, TRBD1 (5 bases). Germline CDR1 is MNHEY and CDR2 is SMNVEV (reference sequence). CDR3 length equals 16 residues. With 0 bases removed from V and 0 bases from J, the gap between germline ends came to 12 bases. This CDR3 reads CASSLSGQVGSYEQYF. CDR3 DNA: TGTGCCAGCAGTTTATCGGGGCAGGTCGGCTCCTACGAGCAGTACTTC.

This clonotype was seen more than once but under ten times. The rearrangement links TRBV6-2 or TRBV6-3 to TRBJ1-1; D possibly corresponds to TRBD1 (6 bases). CDR3 length equals 13 residues. Trimming shortened V by 2 bases and J by 10 bases, and 14 bases separated the two germline ends. CDR1 is MNHEY, CDR2 SVGEGT, per germline. The CDR3, as DNA: TGTGCCAGCAGTTACGGGACACTTGTAGGAGCTTTCTTT. Translation: CASSYGTLVGAFF.

The chain joins TRBV18 to TRBJ2-7; D ambiguous. The CDR3 is 13 residues long. Deletions cut 3 bases from V and 3 bases from J, with 9 bases between. The germline V gene has CDR1 KGHSH and CDR2 LQKENI. The chain's CDR3 is CASSPGGFYEQYF. The CDR3 nucleotides read TGTGCCAGCTCACCGGGCGGATTCTACGAGCAGTACTTC.

This clonotype has at least ten counts. This chain uses TRBV6-2 or TRBV6-3 with TRBJ1-5; perhaps TRBD1 as D (5 bases). Germline V gene lookup returns CDR1 MNHEY and CDR2 SVGEGT. V lost 0 bases to trimming and J lost 10 bases, with 16 bases between them. The CDR3 is 15 amino acids. This chain's CDR3 is CASSYSTQGELPQHF. The CDR3, as DNA: TGTGCCAGCAGTTACTCGACTCAGGGAGAATTACCCCAGCATTTT.